This T cell receptor (beta chain) is drawn from a study of blood T cells in healthy people across ages. About the research overall: The template switching approach captured approximately one barcoded beta molecule for every two T cells.

This CDR3 contains 13 residues. Trimming cost V 7 bases and J 0 bases, with 12 bases left between them. Germline V gene data show CDR1 as SQVTM and CDR2 as ANQGSEA. Each individual donor underwent a draw of approximately 9.6 milliliters of peripheral blood. A second PCR of about 6 to 11 cycles used a sample-barcoded 5' primer and a J-beta primer mix. Via MiXCR, TCRdb re-called the 5' RACE reads, giving one row per CDR3 protein. The sample has fewer than 2 million distinct CDR3 sequences, roughly 43% seen once. Study-level findings and limits: No conclusive comparison of naive versus antigen-experienced cells was possible with unsorted PBMCs.

This clonotype was observed a handful of times. Its matching antigen is unknown. The chain has TRBV29-1 and TRBJ1-1; D is unclear. The clonotype originates from a human donor in good health. The sequenced sample was blood. The CDR3 sequence is CSAHLRMNTEAFF. CDR3 bases: TGCAGCGCCCATTTGCGGATGAACACTGAAGCTTTCTTT.